This paragraph covers one TCR beta chain sequence. Since a much larger clone is just one base distant, this may be a read error. This record belongs to a study of T cells in Graves' hyperthyroidism and ophthalmopathy. Overall study: Before treatment of any kind, peripheral blood was taken at initial diagnosis.

The CDR3 runs to 12 residues. The V end lost 8 bases, the J end lost 9 bases, and 17 bases lay between the germline ends. Germline loops: CDR1 SNHLY, CDR2 FYNNEI. TCR beta CDR3 sequences were amplified from RNA transcripts. The HTBI primer set served for first-round RT-PCR of the TCR CDR3. MiXCR, applied by TCRdb to the multiplex PCR reads, yields one record per CDR3 protein. The sample consists of approximately 300,000 distinct CDR3 sequences, approximately 15% of them appearing once. Sequencing was performed on blood. This clonotype originated in a man aged 30-40 years with Graves' hyperthyroidism. The gene calls are TRBV2 and TRBJ2-7; D ambiguous. The CDR3 DNA reads as TGTGCCAGCGACCGCGTTGGCCACGGGCAGTACTTC. It is translated as CASDRVGHGQYF.